Listed below are T cell receptor beta chains from one sample, sequenced in a study of T cells after yellow fever vaccination. TCRdb reprocessed the 5' RACE reads with MiXCR, giving one entry per CDR3 protein. The sample holds fewer than 350,000 distinct CDR3 sequences, roughly 8.7% seen once. Sequencing was performed on PBMCs, taken on the day of the first yellow fever vaccination. These receptors came from a man aged 18 to 35 who received the YFV17D yellow fever vaccine. The conserved cysteine and the conserved F or W are not part of the CDR3 here.

V | CDR3
TRBV25-1 | ASSEQRTGGNEQF
TRBV7-8 | ASSLDPSGYGYT
TRBV28 | ASSVLQGTQPQH
TRBV10-2 | ASMDGDRDGYT
TRBV24-1 | ATSDVPSGGAPDTQY
TRBV20-1 | SARPPPRTDTQY
TRBV7-9 | ASSLDSDEKLF
TRBV7-2 | ASSTNRGQGARAF
TRBV6-1 | ASRPTGYRPPHEQY
TRBV4-1 | ASSQDSGRPTGELF
TRBV15 | ATSRDTGNYGYT
TRBV6-1 | ASSTRGHSAYEQY
TRBV7-2 | ASNPGTSYEQY
TRBV6-5 | ASSYSSGVYEQY
TRBV7-8 | ASSLTDRANTEAF
TRBV20-1 | SAKTHGQVESNQPQH
TRBV24-1 | ATSRGGAFNTGELF
TRBV24-1 | ATGSGSTDTQY
TRBV12-3/TRBV12-4 | ACSLAGGEETQY
TRBV4-1 | ASSHHNLLNTEAF
TRBV7-8 | ASSSARGLQETQY
TRBV6-2/TRBV6-3 | ASSYGGPGEQF
TRBV4-2 | ASSQVGGTGLDEQF
TRBV30 | AWAISDTQY
TRBV19 | ASSLDISYEQY
TRBV12-3/TRBV12-4 | ASSHPGQPQH
TRBV19 | ATTGGNEQF
TRBV7-9 | ASSPPDRSGQETQY
TRBV23-1 | ASSHGGRRTGELF
TRBV2 | ASTGQQVSTDTQY
TRBV5-4 | ASSQGQEYNEQF
TRBV10-2 | ASSWQISNQPQH
TRBV7-8 | ASSLERGGNQPQH
TRBV9 | ASSVKAGGRADTQY
TRBV5-1 | ASSSRGQDPQY
TRBV6-5 | ASSYSQTREKLF
TRBV4-3 | ASSPGTGSSYEQY
TRBV4-2 | ASSAKSGTGTDTQY
TRBV7-2 | ASSKTGGAGTGELF
TRBV9 | ASSALGDNEQF
TRBV27 | ASSLFGGGKSTEAF
TRBV7-2 | ASSLSQGQTQY
TRBV5-1 | ASSSRQGVMNTEAF